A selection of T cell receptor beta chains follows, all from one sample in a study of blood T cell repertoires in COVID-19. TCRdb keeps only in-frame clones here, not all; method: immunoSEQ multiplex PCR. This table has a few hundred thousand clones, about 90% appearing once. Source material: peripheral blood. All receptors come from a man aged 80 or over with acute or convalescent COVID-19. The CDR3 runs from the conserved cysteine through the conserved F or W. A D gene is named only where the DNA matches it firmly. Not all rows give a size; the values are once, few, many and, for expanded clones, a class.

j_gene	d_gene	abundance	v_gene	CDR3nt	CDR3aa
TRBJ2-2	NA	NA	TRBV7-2	TGTGCCAGCAGCTTAGCCCAGGTCGCCACCGGGGAGCTGTTTTTT	CASSLAQVATGELFF
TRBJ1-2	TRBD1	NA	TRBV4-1	TGCGCCAGCAGCCAAGGAGGGACAGGGGGCGACTTAAACTATGGCTACACCTTC	CASSQGGTGGDLNYGYTF
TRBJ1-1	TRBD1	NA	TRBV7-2	TGTGCCAGCAGCTCAGACAGGGGGCGGGATGCTTTCTTT	CASSSDRGRDAFF
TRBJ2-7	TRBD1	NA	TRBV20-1	TGCAGTGCTAGTGGATACCGGGACAGGGCTTCCTACGAGCAGTACTTC	CSASGYRDRASYEQYF
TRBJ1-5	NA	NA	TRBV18	TGTGCCAGCTCACTACAGGATAGCAATCAGCCCCAGCATTTT	CASSLQDSNQPQHF
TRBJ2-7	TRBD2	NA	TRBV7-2	TGTGCCAGCAGATTAGCGGGAGAAGGCTACGAGCAGTACTTC	CASRLAGEGYEQYF
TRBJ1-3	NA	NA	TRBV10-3	TGTGCCATCAGTGACCCTTGGGAGAGCTCTGGAAACACCATATATTTT	CAISDPWESSGNTIYF
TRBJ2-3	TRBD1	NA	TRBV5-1	TGCGCCAGCAGCTTGTTTGAGCAGGGGGCAGATACGCAGTATTTT	CASSLFEQGADTQYF
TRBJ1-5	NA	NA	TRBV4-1	TGCGCCAGCAGCCAAGATACGGGGACAATTCTTTTAAGCAATCAGCCCCAGCATTTT	CASSQDTGTILLSNQPQHF
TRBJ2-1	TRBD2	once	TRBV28	TGTGCCAGCAGACGACCAGCGGGAGGGACGGATGAGCAGTTCTTC	CASRRPAGGTDEQFF
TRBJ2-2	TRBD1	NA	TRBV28	TGTGCCAGCAGTAGATACGGACAGGGAGCCTACGCCGGGGAGCTGTTTTTT	CASSRYGQGAYAGELFF
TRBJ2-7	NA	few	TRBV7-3	TGTGCCAGCAGCTTACTGGCGGGAGAGCAGTACTTC	CASSLLAGEQYF
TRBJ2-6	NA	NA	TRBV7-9	TGTGCCAGCGCCAGGGCCTACAGCTCTGGGGCCAACGTCCTGACTTTC	CASARAYSSGANVLTF
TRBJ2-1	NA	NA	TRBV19	TGTGCCAGTAGTTACGGGAGAATAAAATCCGATGAGCAGTTCTTC	CASSYGRIKSDEQFF
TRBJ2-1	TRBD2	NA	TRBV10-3	TGTGCCATCAGTGAGTCGGGCGGGAGGCTCTACAATGAGCAGTTCTTC	CAISESGGRLYNEQFF
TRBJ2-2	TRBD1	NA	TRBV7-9	TGTGCCAGCAGCTTAAATCCAGGGGGCGACACCGGGGAGCTGTTTTTT	CASSLNPGGDTGELFF
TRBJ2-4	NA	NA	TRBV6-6	TGTGCCAGCAGAGGATACAGGGACCAAAACATTCAGTACTTC	CASRGYRDQNIQYF
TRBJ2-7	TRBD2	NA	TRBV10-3	TGTGCCGCTACTAGCGTCTCCTACGAGCAGTACTTC	CAATSVSYEQYF
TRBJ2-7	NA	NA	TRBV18	TGTGCCAGCTCACCCCGTAACACGGGTACCTACGAGCAGTACTTC	CASSPRNTGTYEQYF
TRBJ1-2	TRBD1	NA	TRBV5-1	TGCGCCAGCAGCCTAGACGGGGACAGCTATGGCTACACCTTC	CASSLDGDSYGYTF
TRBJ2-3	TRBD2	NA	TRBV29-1	TGCAGCGTTGCGGGACTAGCGGGCTTCACAGATACGCAGTATTTT	CSVAGLAGFTDTQYF
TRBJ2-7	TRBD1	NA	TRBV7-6	TGTGCCAGCAGCCTGACGGGACAGGGGGCCGAGCAGTACTTC	CASSLTGQGAEQYF
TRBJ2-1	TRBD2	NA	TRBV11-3	TGTGCCAGCAGCTTAGGAAGCGGGAGCTTCTATGAGCAGTTCTTC	CASSLGSGSFYEQFF
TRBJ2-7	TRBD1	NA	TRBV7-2	TGTGCCAGCAGCCTGGCCCGGACAGGGGATTACGAGCAGTACTTC	CASSLARTGDYEQYF
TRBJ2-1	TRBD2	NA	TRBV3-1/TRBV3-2	TGTGCCAGCATCGCCGGGACTAGCGGGAAGAATGAGCAGTTCTTC	CASIAGTSGKNEQFF
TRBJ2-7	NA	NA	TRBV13	TGTGCCAGCAGCTCGAGGACTCCGTCCCACGAGCAGTACTTC	CASSSRTPSHEQYF
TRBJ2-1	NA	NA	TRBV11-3	TGTGCCAGCAGCTTAGGGGCGCATGGGGAGCAGTTCTTC	CASSLGAHGEQFF
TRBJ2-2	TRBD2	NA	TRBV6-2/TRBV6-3	TGTGCCAGCAGTTACTCGCTTCGACTAGCGGGGGGTCGTAATGCCGGGGAGCTGTTTTTT	CASSYSLRLAGGRNAGELFF
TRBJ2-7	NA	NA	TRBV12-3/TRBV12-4	TGTGCCAGCACCCCCTTCCCCTCTGACGAGCAGTACTTC	CASTPFPSDEQYF
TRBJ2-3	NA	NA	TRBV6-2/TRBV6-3	TGTGCCAGCAGTCCAGGACAGATTCACCCGGGGGATACGCAGTATTTT	CASSPGQIHPGDTQYF
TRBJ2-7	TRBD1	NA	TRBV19	TGTGCCAGTAGTGAAGGACAGGGATTCTACGAGCAGTACTTC	CASSEGQGFYEQYF
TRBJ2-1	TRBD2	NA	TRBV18	TGTGCCAGCTCACCGCCGAACGGGAGGGCTTACAATGAGCAGTTCTTC	CASSPPNGRAYNEQFF
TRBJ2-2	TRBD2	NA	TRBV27	TGTGCCAGCAGTTTAAGGAGGACTAGCGGCTCGAACACCGGGGAGCTGTTTTTT	CASSLRRTSGSNTGELFF
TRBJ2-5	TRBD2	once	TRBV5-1	TGCGCCAGCAGCTTGGGAAGGTTAACGCCTACTAGCGGGGATTGGAGGACCCAGTACTTC	CASSLGRLTPTSGDWRTQYF
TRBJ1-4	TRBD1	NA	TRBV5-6	TGTGCCAGCAGTACACTCACAGGGGGAACTAATGAAAAACTGTTTTTT	CASSTLTGGTNEKLFF
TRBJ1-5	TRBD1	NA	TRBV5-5	TGTGCCAGCAGCTTGACAGGGGTGAATCAGCCCCAGCATTTT	CASSLTGVNQPQHF
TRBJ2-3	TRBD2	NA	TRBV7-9	TGTGCCAGCAGCTCAACGAGGACTAGCGGTGTAGATACGCAGTATTTT	CASSSTRTSGVDTQYF
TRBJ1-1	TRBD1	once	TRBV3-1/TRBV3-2	TGTGCCAGCAGCCTGATGACAGGGGGCTACACTGAAGCTTTCTTT	CASSLMTGGYTEAFF
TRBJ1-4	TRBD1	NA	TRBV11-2	TGTGCCAGCAGCAGGGGACAGGGGGAAAAACTGTTTTTT	CASSRGQGEKLFF
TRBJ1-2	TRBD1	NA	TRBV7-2	TGTGCCAGCAGCGCGGGGACAGGGGACTATGGCTACACCTTC	CASSAGTGDYGYTF
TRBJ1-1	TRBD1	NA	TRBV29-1	TGCAGCGTCGCCTTGACAGGGGTCCGGAACACTGAAGCTTTCTTT	CSVALTGVRNTEAFF
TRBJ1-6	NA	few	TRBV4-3	TGCGCCAGCAGCCAAGTTAGAGTAACTAGCTCCTATAATTCACCCCTCCACTTT	CASSQVRVTSSYNSPLHF
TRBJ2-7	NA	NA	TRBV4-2	TGTGCCAGCAGCCAAGGACAGGGAGGCGAGCAGTACTTC	CASSQGQGGEQYF
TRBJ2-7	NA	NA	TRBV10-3	TGTGCCATCAGTGGCTCACTAGGCGGAGGCGAGCAGTACTTC	CAISGSLGGGEQYF
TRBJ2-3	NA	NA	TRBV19	TGTGCCAGTAGTTGGGGAGGAGAGCGCACAGATACGCAGTATTTT	CASSWGGERTDTQYF
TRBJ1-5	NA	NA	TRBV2	TGTGCCAGCAGTGAAGCGCTGACTTTGGGGCCCCAGCATTTT	CASSEALTLGPQHF
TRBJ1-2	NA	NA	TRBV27	TGTGCCAGCAGTTTTGGGGGGAACGACTATGGCTACACCTTC	CASSFGGNDYGYTF
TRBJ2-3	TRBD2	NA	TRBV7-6	TGTGCCAGCAGCCTTACTAGCGGGGGAAGCACAGATACGCAGTATTTT	CASSLTSGGSTDTQYF
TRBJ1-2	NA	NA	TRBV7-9	TGTGCCAGCAGCTACCCACAGGCCTCCAGGAACTATGGCTACACCTTC	CASSYPQASRNYGYTF
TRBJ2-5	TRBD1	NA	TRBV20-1	TGCAGTGCTAGTGGACAGGGAATAGAGACCCAGTACTTC	CSASGQGIETQYF
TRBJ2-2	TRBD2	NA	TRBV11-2	TGTGCCAGCAGCTTAGTCAGCGGGAGTGTCCCCGGGGAGCTGTTTTTT	CASSLVSGSVPGELFF
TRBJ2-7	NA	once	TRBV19	TGTGCCAGTAGTATGCAGGGAAACGGATTTTACGAGCAGTACTTC	CASSMQGNGFYEQYF
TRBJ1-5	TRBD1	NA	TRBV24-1	TGTGCCACCAGTGAGGGACAGGGGGCTGATCAGCCCCAGCATTTT	CATSEGQGADQPQHF
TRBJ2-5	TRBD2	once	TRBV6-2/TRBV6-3	TGTGCCAGCAGTTACGGCGGGACTAGCGGGCAAGAGACCCAGTACTTC	CASSYGGTSGQETQYF